A single sample is the source of the 27 T cell receptor beta chains below, sequenced in a study of T cells in women clearing cervical HPV infection. TCRdb keeps only in-frame clones here, not all; method: immunoSEQ multiplex PCR. This sample's clone table lists some 40,000 clones. The sequenced sample was blood buffy coat. These receptors all stem from a woman aged 18 to 75 with a cervical HPV16 infection that either progressed to CIN3+ or cleared (not recorded which).

About this clone: The sequence runs out 3 residues before the end of the CDR3; the remainder is reconstructed from the germline J gene. The chain links TRBV14 to TRBJ1-1; 7 nucleotides align to TRBD1. This CDR3 is 16 amino acids long. The germline V gene has CDR1 SGHDN and CDR2 FVKESK. V shed 4 bases, J shed 1 base, and the junction held 9 bases outside the gene matches. CDR3 in amino acids: CASSPLTGQSNTEAFF. Partial CDR3 DNA: TGTGCCAGCAGCCCCTTGACAGGGCAATCGAACACTGAA. Full variable domain (outside the CDR3, taken from reference TRBV14 and TRBJ1-1): EAGVTQFPSHSVIEKGQTVTLRCDPISGHDNLYWYRRVMGKEIKFLLHFVKESKQDESGMPNNRFLAERTGGTYSTLKVQPAELEDSGVYFCASSPLTGQSNTEAFFGQGTRLTVV.

Notes on this clone: Coverage ceases 3 residues before the CDR3 finishes, and the germline J gene fills in the end. This chain links TRBV2 with TRBJ1-1, with D maybe TRBD1 (5 bases). Germline lookup yields CDR1 SNHLY and CDR2 FYNNEI. The CDR3 covers 14 residues. V shed 5 bases and J shed 0 bases, with 10 bases lying between them. CDR3 DNA, as far as it was read: TGTGCCAGCAGTCCCGGGACTGTGAACACTGAA. Translated, it gives CASSPGTVNTE. In full, the CDR3 reads CASSPGTVNTEAFF.

On this clone itself: The sequenced fragment ends 3 residues before the CDR3 boundary, so the rest is inferred from the germline J gene. This chain uses TRBV5-1 with TRBJ2-1, with D perhaps TRBD1 (6 bases). Trimming pared 2 bases from V and 3 bases from J, leaving 9 bases between. There are 14 residues in the CDR3. CDR1 is SGHRS and CDR2 is YFSETQ in the germline V gene. The sequenced CDR3 bases are TGCGCCAGCAGCTTACCGACAGGCTACAATGAG. It specifies CASSLPTGYNE. From start to end, the CDR3 is CASSLPTGYNEQFF.

A remark on this clone: Relative to the germline gene, one junction end is altered; a read error may explain this. The read is 3 residues too short to cover the CDR3 end, so that end is filled in from the germline J gene. The rearrangement links TRBV7-6 to TRBJ2-1; TRBD2 agrees at 12 bases. The CDR3 is made up of 16 amino acids. Germline V gene sequence: CDR1 SGHVS, CDR2 FNYEAQ. The CDR3 spells CASSLAGTSGYNEQFF. The CDR3 bases that were read are TGTGCCAGCAGCCTAGCCGGGACTAGCGGGTACAATGAG.

Of note for this clone: Read data end 3 residues before the CDR3 end; the end is taken from the germline J gene. The chain carries TRBV5-1 and TRBJ2-7, with 7 bases identical to TRBD1. Per germline, CDR1 SGHRS and CDR2 YFSETQ. The CDR3 spans 16 residues. The J segment lost 3 bases and the V segment lost 4 bases, leaving 13 bases of the junction unmatched. CDR3 DNA, as far as it was read: TGCGCCAGCAGCCAAGGCTTTCCGACAGGGCGCTACGAG. Its protein product is CASSQGFPTGRYE. In full, the CDR3 reads CASSQGFPTGRYEQYF.

Turning to this clone: The CDR3 end falls 3 residues outside the read, so it is completed with the germline J gene. This rearrangement joins TRBV20-1 to TRBJ1-1; D is possibly TRBD1 (5 bases). The V end lost 6 bases, the J end lost 0 bases, and 14 bases lay between the germline ends. This CDR3 comprises 14 residues. CDR1 DFQATT and CDR2 SNEGSKA come from the germline V gene (reference sequence). This chain's CDR3 is CSAELTDMNTEAFF. CDR3 bases read: TGCAGTGCAGAGTTGACAGATATGAACACTGAA.

Note on this clone: The CDR3 goes on 3 residues after the read ends, and that part is filled in from the germline J gene. The chain couples TRBV18 to TRBJ1-1; D is possibly TRBD1 (6 bases). The CDR3 runs 15 residues. V shed 3 bases and J shed 0 bases, with 11 bases lying between them. Germline V gives CDR1 KGHSH, CDR2 LQKENI. CDR3 loop: CASSPRDRMNTEAFF. The CDR3 DNA, read in part, is TGTGCCAGCTCACCTCGCGACAGGATGAACACTGAA.

On this clone itself: The read finishes 3 residues shy of the CDR3 end, and the germline J gene is used to complete it. The rearrangement joins TRBV7-3 to TRBJ1-1; tentatively, D is TRBD1 (5 bases). This CDR3 comprises 13 residues. Germline loops: CDR1 SGHTA, CDR2 FQGTGA. V was clipped by 3 bases and J by 7 bases, with 12 bases between them. The sequenced part of the CDR3 DNA is TGTGCCAGCAGCTTGGCCCAGGGAATTGAA. Its protein is CASSLAQGIE. The full-length CDR3 reads as CASSLAQGIEAFF. The whole variable domain, remainder taken from reference TRBV7-3 and TRBJ1-1, is GAGVSQTPSNKVTEKGKYVELRCDPISGHTALYWYRQSLGQGPEFLIYFQGTGAADDSGLPNDRFFAVRPEGSVSTLKIQRTERGDSAVYLCASSLAQGIEAFFGQGTRLTVV.

As concerns this clone: Read data end 3 residues before the CDR3 end; the end is taken from the germline J gene. The rearrangement joins TRBV5-4 to TRBJ1-2; unclear D gene. V was trimmed by 4 bases and J by 1 base, leaving 11 bases between them. The CDR3 length is 14 residues. Germline CDR1 SGHNT, CDR2 YYREEE (reference sequence). CDR3 bases read: TGTGCCAGCAGCCCTTCGCAGGTTAACTATGGC. Its translation is CASSPSQVNYG. The whole CDR3 sequence is CASSPSQVNYGYTF.

Note on this clone: Read sequence stops 3 residues before the CDR3 end, and the germline J gene provides the missing end. This sequence joins TRBV20-1 and TRBJ2-1, with D perhaps TRBD2 (6 bases). V lost 5 bases and J lost 8, with 13 bases in between. CDR1 is DFQATT, CDR2 SNEGSKA, per germline (reference sequence). This CDR3 has 12 residues. The sequenced part of the CDR3 DNA is TGCAGTGCTCGACGACTAGTAGATGAG. Its protein is CSARRLVDE. The full CDR3 reads CSARRLVDEQFF.

Details on this clone: The DNA ends 3 residues before the CDR3 does, and the rest of the CDR3 is filled in from the germline J gene. The V and J genes are TRBV5-1 and TRBJ2-1, with 9 bases aligning to TRBD2. This CDR3 spans 16 amino acids. The germline CDR1 and CDR2 sequences are SGHRS and YFSETQ. With 0 bases clipped from V and 2 bases from J, the junction kept 3 bases outside the gene matches. The CDR3 region is CASSLEASGTYNEQFF. The part of the CDR3 DNA that was read is TGCGCCAGCAGCTTGGAGGCTAGCGGGACCTACAATGAG. Complete variable domain (other parts from reference TRBV5-1 and TRBJ2-1): KAGVTQTPRYLIKTRGQQVTLSCSPISGHRSVSWYQQTPGQGLQFLFEYFSETQRNKGNFPGRFSGRQFSNSRSEMNVSTLELGDSALYLCASSLEASGTYNEQFFGPGTRLTVL.

With respect to this clone: The read ends 3 residues early relative to the CDR3; the germline J gene fills the gap. The rearrangement uses TRBV20-1 and TRBJ2-4; TRBD1 matches 7 bases. CDR3 length equals 16 residues. Germline assignment: CDR1 DFQATT and CDR2 SNEGSKA (reference sequence). With V trimmed by 6 bases and J by 0 bases, 11 bases remained unmatched. Incomplete CDR3 DNA: TGCAGTGCGGCTTCCGGGACAGAGCTAGCCAAAAACATT. Translating gives CSAASGTELAKNI. The entire CDR3 protein is CSAASGTELAKNIQYF.

A note on this clone: The read stops 3 residues short of the end of the CDR3; the missing end is completed from the germline J gene. The J gene is TRBJ2-5, the V gene TRBV20-1; D remains ambiguous. This CDR3 has 13 residues. The V gene lost 3 bases and the J gene lost 2 bases, with 10 bases spanning the gap. The germline V gene encodes CDR1 DFQATT and CDR2 SNEGSKA (reference sequence). The sequenced CDR3 bases are TGCAGTGCTAGTCCCGCAGGACAAGAGACC. Encoded protein: CSASPAGQET. The full CDR3 protein is CSASPAGQETQYF.

About this clone: The sequenced fragment ends 3 residues before the CDR3 boundary, so the rest is inferred from the germline J gene. This chain connects TRBV5-1 to TRBJ2-1, with 7 nucleotides matching TRBD1. There are 15 residues in the CDR3. CDR1 and CDR2 from the germline V gene are SGHRS and YFSETQ. Germline trimming cut 2 bases from V and 2 bases from J; bases unmatched to any gene: 4. The covered CDR3 bases are TGCGCCAGCAGCTTACAGGGGCTGACCTACAATGAG. It translates to CASSLQGLTYNE. The entire CDR3 is CASSLQGLTYNEQFF.

As for this clone: The observed sequence ends 3 residues before the CDR3 terminus, with the missing tail filled in from the germline J gene. This rearrangement joins TRBV6-1 to TRBJ2-3; D possibly corresponds to TRBD2 (5 bases). Germline V gene sequence: CDR1 MNHNS, CDR2 SASEGT. There are 15 residues in the CDR3. Trimming took off 0 bases at V and 2 bases at J, with 9 bases between the two ends. The CDR3 loop reads CASSEALTTTDTQYF. The DNA read from the CDR3 is TGTGCCAGCAGTGAAGCCTTGACTACCACAGATACG.

Here the CDR3 reads CASSEKGDYGYTF. Incomplete CDR3 DNA: TGTGCCAGCAGTGAAAAAGGGGACTATGGC. V and J are TRBV6-1 and TRBJ1-2, with TRBD1 as a possible D gene (5 bases). Coverage ceases 3 residues before the CDR3 finishes, and the germline J gene fills in the end. This CDR3 is 13 amino acids long. The V gene lost 2 bases and the J gene lost 3 bases, with 7 bases spanning the gap. Germline values: CDR1 MNHNS, CDR2 SASEGT.

With respect to this clone: The missing CDR3 end, 3 residues past where the read stops, is filled in from the germline J gene. The rearrangement joins TRBV5-1 to TRBJ1-1; TRBD1 agrees at 7 bases. Germline trimming cut 0 bases from V and 3 bases from J; bases unmatched to any gene: 5. CDR1 and CDR2 from the germline V gene are SGHRS and YFSETQ. The CDR3 covers 15 residues. CDR3 DNA (partial): TGCGCCAGCAGCTTGGGACAGGGAGGATACACTGAA. Protein product: CASSLGQGGYTE. The full CDR3 is CASSLGQGGYTEAFF.

As for this clone: From the germline J gene comes the end of the CDR3, since the read stops 3 residues before it. This rearrangement joins TRBV13 to TRBJ2-5; TRBD2 aligns across 8 bases. The germline CDR1 and CDR2 sequences are PRHDT and FYEKMQ (reference sequence). V was pared by 5 bases and J by 5 bases, with 16 bases of the junction left unmatched. The CDR3 has 17 amino acids. This chain's CDR3 is CASSPPPSERGPETQYF. CDR3 DNA (partial): TGTGCCAGCAGCCCCCCCCCTTCCGAGCGGGGGCCTGAGACC.

Turning to this clone: The CDR3 goes on 3 residues after the read ends, and that part is filled in from the germline J gene. The chain uses TRBV5-6 and TRBJ1-6, with 9 bases identical to TRBD1. The trim removed 5 bases at V and 10 bases at J, leaving 7 bases unmatched. The V gene's germline CDR1 is SGHDT and CDR2 YYEEEE. The CDR3 length is 14 residues. The CDR3 here is CASRQGANQSPLHF. The DNA read from the CDR3 is TGTGCCAGCAGACAGGGGGCAAATCAGTCACCC.

A remark on this clone: The observed sequence ends 3 residues before the CDR3 terminus, with the missing tail filled in from the germline J gene. The chain joins TRBV5-1 to TRBJ2-3; 8 bases align to TRBD2. This CDR3 has 14 amino acids. CDR1 SGHRS and CDR2 YFSETQ come from the germline V gene. Germline trimming cut 3 bases from V and 1 base from J; bases unmatched to any gene: 1. The CDR3 is CASSSTSGTDTQYF. The sequenced part of the CDR3 DNA is TGCGCCAGCAGCTCGACTAGCGGCACAGATACG.

For this clone: Sequencing ends 3 residues short of the CDR3 end; the germline J gene provides the rest. The V gene is TRBV2, the J gene TRBJ2-3; no definite D call. The CDR3 is 12 amino acids. Per germline, CDR1 SNHLY and CDR2 FYNNEI. Between the trimmed V and J ends, which lost 5 bases and 4 bases, there was a span of 7 bases. The part of the CDR3 DNA that was read is TGTGCCAGCAGTTATAGTGCAGATACG. Its protein is CASSYSADT. The whole CDR3 is CASSYSADTQYF.

As to this clone: The read ends 3 residues early relative to the CDR3; the germline J gene fills the gap. The rearrangement joins TRBV7-8 to TRBJ1-2; 8 nucleotides align to TRBD1. The CDR3 extends over 17 amino acids. Germline V gene lookup returns CDR1 SGHVS and CDR2 FQNEAQ. CDR3 in amino acids: CASSLSARTGSLQGYTF. The CDR3 bases that were read are TGTGCCAGCAGCTTATCCGCTCGGACAGGGTCGTTGCAAGGC.

Remarks on this clone: The read finishes 3 residues shy of the CDR3 end, and the germline J gene is used to complete it. The rearrangement links TRBV20-1 to TRBJ1-1; a weak D match, TRBD1 (6 bases). With 5 bases removed from V and 2 bases from J, the gap between germline ends came to 15 bases. Germline V gene lookup returns CDR1 DFQATT and CDR2 SNEGSKA (reference sequence). CDR3 length equals 14 residues. This CDR3 reads CSALPRGSNTEAFF. The sequenced part of the CDR3 DNA is TGCAGTGCTCTGCCCAGGGGCAGTAACACTGAA.

Notes on this clone: The read terminates 3 residues ahead of where the CDR3 ends, so the germline J gene completes it. The chain is built from TRBV5-6 and TRBJ2-3, with D uncertain. V lost 0 bases and J 4 bases, leaving 6 bases between the germline ends. The germline gives CDR1 SGHDT, CDR2 YYEEEE. CDR3 length: 13 amino acids. Incomplete CDR3 DNA: TGTGCCAGCAGCTTGGGCAGAGCAGATACG. Amino acids: CASSLGRADT. The full CDR3 protein reads CASSLGRADTQYF.

Notes on this clone: With the read ending 3 residues before the CDR3 end, the germline J gene is used to fill in that end. The rearrangement links TRBV2 to TRBJ1-1; 9 nucleotides align to TRBD1. The J segment lost 1 base and the V segment lost 8 bases, leaving 11 bases of the junction unmatched. The CDR3 covers 16 residues. Germline-derived CDR1 and CDR2 are SNHLY and FYNNEI. The sequenced CDR3 bases are TGTGCCAGCGCGGAAACAGGGGGCAGCGGGAACACTGAA. This translates into CASAETGGSGNTE. The whole CDR3 protein reads CASAETGGSGNTEAFF. The variable domain in full, with the rest retrieved from reference TRBV2 and TRBJ1-1, is EPEVTQTPSHQVTQMGQEVILRCVPISNHLYFYWYRQILGQKVEFLVSFYNNEISEKSEIFDDQFSVERPDGSNFTLKIRSTKLEDSAMYFCASAETGGSGNTEAFFGQGTRLTVV.

For this clone: The observed sequence ends 3 residues before the CDR3 terminus, with the missing tail filled in from the germline J gene. The chain links TRBV19 to TRBJ2-5, with TRBD2 matching 8 bases. Unmatched junction bases numbered 6, after V lost 7 bases and J lost 5 bases. CDR3 length equals 13 residues. The germline V gene encodes CDR1 LNHDA and CDR2 SQIVND (reference sequence). The DNA read from the CDR3 is TGTGCCAGTACGGCGGGGGGAAGTGAGACC. It codes for CASTAGGSET. The CDR3 reads in full as CASTAGGSETQYF.

In the case of this clone: The read gets to within 3 residues of the CDR3 end, and the germline J gene fills in the rest. The chain links TRBV4-1 to TRBJ2-3; 8 bases match TRBD1. Germline trimming cut 7 bases from V and 4 bases from J; bases unmatched to any gene: 7. There are 14 residues in the CDR3. Per the germline V gene, CDR1 is MGHRA and CDR2 is YSYEKL. CDR3 sequence: CASKWETGADTQYF. The part of the CDR3 DNA that was read is TGCGCCAGCAAGTGGGAGACAGGGGCAGATACG.